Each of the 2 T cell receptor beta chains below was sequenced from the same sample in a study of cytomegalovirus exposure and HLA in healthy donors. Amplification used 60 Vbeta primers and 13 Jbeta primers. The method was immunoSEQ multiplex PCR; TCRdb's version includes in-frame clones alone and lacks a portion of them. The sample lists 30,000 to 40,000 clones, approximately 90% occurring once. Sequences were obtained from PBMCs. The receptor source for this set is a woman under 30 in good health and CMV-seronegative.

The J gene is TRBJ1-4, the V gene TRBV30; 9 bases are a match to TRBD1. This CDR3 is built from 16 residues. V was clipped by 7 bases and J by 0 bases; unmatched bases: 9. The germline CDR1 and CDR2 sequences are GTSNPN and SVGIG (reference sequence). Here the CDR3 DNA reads TGTGCCTCGCTATGGGGGACAGGGCCAACTAATGAAAAACTGTTTTTT. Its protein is CASLWGTGPTNEKLFF.

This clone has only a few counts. CDR3 loop: CASSQWFPLSQAKNIQYF. CDR3 bases: TGCGCCAGCAGTCAATGGTTCCCACTTAGCCAAGCCAAAAACATTCAGTACTTC. The V call is TRBV23-1, the J call TRBJ2-4; D is ambiguous. TRBV23-1 is placed among ORFs of uncertain function. The CDR3 runs to 18 residues. Trimming pared 1 base from V and 0 bases from J, leaving 16 bases between.